Given below is one TCR beta chain in context. Antigen unknown. Germline V lookup: CDR1 SGHNT, CDR2 YENEEA. CDR3 size: 13 residues. V lost 10 bases and J lost 2, with 13 bases in between. These data belong to a study of OX40 agonist ivuxolimab in advanced cancers. Study-wide results and limits: Partial responders dosed at 0.1-3.0 mg/kg displayed clonal expansion ranking among the lowest.

Using immunoSEQ multiplex PCR, the repertoire was profiled, and TCRdb retains in-frame clones only, with some absent. The sample lists approximately 56,000 clones, 87% occurring once. The chain recombines TRBV11-3 with TRBJ2-3; a weak D match, TRBD2 (5 bases). This receptor was taken from an adult with an advanced solid tumor such as melanoma, head and neck, liver or kidney cancer. This material consisted of CD4+ or CD8+ T cells sorted from blood, taken in a trial of the OX40 agonist ivuxolimab. The CDR3 reads CATSGSFTDTQYF. Written as DNA, the CDR3 is TGTGCCACCTCGGGATCTTTCACAGATACGCAGTATTTT.